This T cell receptor beta chain is drawn from a study of T cell repertoires in cytomegalovirus infection. Turning to the study itself: CMV epitopes that were recently identified and HLA-C-restricted were used alongside well-studied HLA-B-restricted ones.

A note on this clonotype: Its antigen is undetermined.

TCRdb independently ran MiXCR on the reads; one entry per CDR3 protein. The sample includes a few hundred thousand distinct CDR3 sequences, around 40% of them seen just once. Study results and caveats: The ex vivo response was dominated by HLA-C-restricted CMV-specific TCR beta clonotypes. Individuals carrying CMV plus the relevant HLA were identified by cumulative frequency of public TCR beta families.

Germline V gene lookup returns CDR1 MNHGY and CDR2 SAAAGT. Trimming shortened V by 5 bases and J by 11 bases, and 15 bases separated the two germline ends. The CDR3 sequence is 13 residues long. The receptor was derived from a human donor in good health (CMV status not recorded). Some clones in this sample may be carry-over from other donors' samples. The source material was cultured PBMCs, sampled from culture after CMV antigen stimulation. The V and J genes are TRBV6-8 and TRBJ1-4; unclear D gene. CDR3 DNA: TGTGCCAGCAGTGACACCACCTCTGGGAAACTGTTTTTT. Its translation: CASSDTTSGKLFF.